This T cell receptor beta chain was identified in a study of blood T cell repertoires in COVID-19. This clone was seen only once. Trimming cost V 2 bases and J 5 bases, with 16 bases left between them. The CDR3 length is 15 residues. Germline CDR1 reads LNHNV; CDR2 reads YYDKDF (reference sequence). Libraries were prepared by immunoSEQ multiplex PCR; TCRdb keeps only in-frame clonotypes and omits some of them. In the table there are around 240,000 clones, about 90% of which are singletons. The chain carries TRBV15 and TRBJ2-7; weak D call: TRBD1 (6 bases). The TCR was taken from a woman aged 30 to 39 who had recovered from COVID-19. Sequencing was carried out using peripheral blood. The CDR3 DNA reads TGTGCCACCAGCAGAATTGCAGGGACACCGCACGAGCAGTACTTC. Its protein product is CATSRIAGTPHEQYF.